The subject of this entry is one TCR beta chain. Its antigen is unidentified. The sequence runs out 3 residues before the end of the CDR3; the remainder is reconstructed from the germline J gene. The data were produced by immunoSEQ multiplex PCR, yet TCRdb's version contains in-frame clones alone and is incomplete. This repertoire includes 20,000 to 30,000 clones. The sample comes from a study of T cells in women clearing cervical HPV infection. Across the whole study: HLA type could not be excluded as a confounder.

Whole-study findings and limits: TRBV6-7 abundance was lower in cases than controls (around 0.11% versus 0.15%).

Looked up from germline, CDR1 is SQVTM and CDR2 is ANQGSEA. Trimming removed 7 bases at V and 0 bases at J, with 13 bases between. The CDR3 contains 14 residues. The source material was blood buffy coat. The genes are TRBV29-1 and TRBJ2-1; unclear D gene. The source of this sequence is a woman between 18 and 69 years old with a cervical HPV16 infection that either progressed to CIN3+ or cleared (not recorded which). The chain's CDR3 is CSAATGSSYNEQFF. The CDR3 bases that were read are TGCAGCGCCGCGACGGGTAGCTCCTACAATGAG.